Detailed here is one T cell receptor (beta chain). Its target is unknown. This CDR3 is built from 13 residues. The V gene lost 0 bases and the J gene lost 6 bases, with 6 bases spanning the gap. Germline lookup yields CDR1 SGDLS and CDR2 YYNGEE. The sample originates from a study of radiotherapy plus CTLA-4 blockade in lung cancer. The overall study: Disease control was seen in about 34% of patients, objective responses in 15% to 20%.

Some clones are missing from TCRdb's copy, which holds only in-frame ones; the method was immunoSEQ multiplex PCR. The sample lists 70,000 to 90,000 clones; more than 80% were seen once. Lung cancer patients with chemo-refractory metastatic non-small-cell disease were given focal radiation plus CTLA-4 blockade with ipilimumab. Study-wide points: After treatment with radiotherapy plus ipilimumab, TCR clones that came from the tumor expanded in blood. Early clone dynamics of blood T cells, plus interferon-beta, reportedly predicted response best.

The sequences come from peripheral blood, collected from a patient treated with radiotherapy plus ipilimumab. The chain is built from TRBV9 and TRBJ2-2; D is uncertain. This TCR was sampled from a human donor with non-small cell lung cancer who had stable disease on radiotherapy plus ipilimumab. This chain's CDR3 is CASSVAGPGELFF. The CDR3 region has the DNA TGTGCCAGCAGCGTAGCCGGGCCCGGGGAGCTGTTTTTT.